This T cell receptor beta chain was captured by sequencing in a study of human T cells and chemical hapten exposure. As for the study in general: Skin on the upper inner arm, around 2 cm by around 2 cm in size, was sensitized with 2% DPC.

Time point reported: patch test 1, 2 weeks after DPC sensitization. As for treatment: therapeutic diphenylcyclopropenone sensitization with weekly scalp DPC. This CDR3 contains 17 residues. CDR1 and CDR2 from the germline V gene are MNHEY and SVGAGI. V lost 6 bases, J lost 4 bases, and 23 bases lay in between. MiXCR, run by TCRdb on the RACE reads, gives a single entry per CDR3 protein. The sample has about 380,000 distinct CDR3 sequences, approximately 5% seen once. Study outcomes and limitations: Versus controls, expanded TCRs had significantly more large CDR3 similarity clusters. PT1 expanded TCR counts and patch test score were linked, and their correlation was positive.

This clonotype was recorded at least ten times. What it binds is not known. This clonotype was sampled from a woman between 45 and 65 years old with alopecia areata. Some clones in this sample may be carry-over from other donors' samples. Material: whole blood, obtained in connection with sensitization to the hapten diphenylcyclopropenone (DPC). This chain uses TRBV6-5 with TRBJ2-3; D possibly matches TRBD1 or TRBD2 (8 bases each). The DNA of the CDR3 is TGTGCCAGCAGGAGACAGGGGACTAGAAGGTCCGCAGATACGCAGTATTTT. It yields the protein CASRRQGTRRSADTQYF.